This T cell receptor beta chain was sequenced for a study of blood T cell repertoires in COVID-19. For the study at large: Samples of COVID-19 (acute and convalescent) were obtained from the United States, Italy and Spain. PBMCs, B-cell-depleted T cells, or T cells were the source of the cDNA or gDNA that made up the material.

CDR1 LGHNA and CDR2 YNFKEQ come from the germline V gene. Trimming took off 0 bases at V and 4 bases at J, with 13 bases between the two ends. This CDR3 is built from 15 residues. In the authors' methods: By means of reference gene primer amplification, nucleated cell counts were estimated. TCRdb's table, derived via immunoSEQ multiplex PCR, lists solely in-frame clones and lacks some. V, J and clone size are taken as reported in that table, and D and trimming were inferred from the DNA itself. The table shows roughly 150,000 clones, with roughly 80% occurring only once. The source is a woman at least 80 years old with acute or convalescent COVID-19. This chain connects TRBV4-2 to TRBJ2-7; D might be TRBD1 (6 bases). The sample taken for sequencing was peripheral blood. This CDR3 reads CASSQERGSYYEQYF. The CDR3, as DNA: TGTGCCAGCAGCCAAGAAAGGGGGAGCTATTACGAGCAGTACTTC.